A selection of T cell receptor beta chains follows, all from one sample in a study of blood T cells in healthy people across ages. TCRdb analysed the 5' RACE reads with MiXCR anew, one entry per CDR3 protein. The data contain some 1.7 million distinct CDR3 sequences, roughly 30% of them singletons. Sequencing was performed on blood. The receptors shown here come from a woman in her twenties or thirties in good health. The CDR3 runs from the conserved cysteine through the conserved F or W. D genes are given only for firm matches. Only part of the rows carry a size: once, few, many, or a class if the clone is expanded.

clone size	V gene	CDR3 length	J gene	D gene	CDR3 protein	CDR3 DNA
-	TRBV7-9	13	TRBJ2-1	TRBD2	CASTVSGNNEQFF	TGTGCCAGCACCGTTAGCGGGAACAATGAGCAGTTCTTC
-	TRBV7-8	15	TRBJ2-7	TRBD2	CASSRTSGKTYEQYF	TGTGCCAGCAGCAGGACTAGCGGGAAAACCTACGAGCAGTACTTC
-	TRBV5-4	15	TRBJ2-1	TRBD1	CASSWDQGAYNEQFF	TGTGCCAGCAGCTGGGATCAGGGGGCCTACAATGAGCAGTTCTTC
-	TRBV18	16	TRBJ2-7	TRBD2	CASSRTLAGLSYEQYF	TGTGCCAGCTCACGAACACTAGCGGGACTCTCCTACGAGCAGTACTTC
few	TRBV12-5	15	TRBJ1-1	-	CASAAPQGLNTEAFF	TGTGCTAGTGCCGCCCCTCAGGGCCTGAACACTGAAGCTTTCTTT
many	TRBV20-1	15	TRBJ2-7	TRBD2	CSAPATSGPSNEQYF	TGCAGTGCTCCCGCTACTAGCGGGCCGTCAAACGAGCAGTACTTC
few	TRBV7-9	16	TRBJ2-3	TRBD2	CASSSSTSGNTDTQYF	TGTGCCAGCAGCTCGTCGACTAGCGGGAACACAGATACGCAGTATTTT
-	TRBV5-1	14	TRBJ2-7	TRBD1	CASSRQGQGYEQYF	TGCGCCAGCAGCCGCCAGGGACAGGGCTACGAGCAGTACTTC
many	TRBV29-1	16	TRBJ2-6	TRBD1	CSVDDRVLSGANVLTF	TGCAGCGTTGACGACAGGGTCCTCTCTGGGGCCAACGTCCTGACTTTC
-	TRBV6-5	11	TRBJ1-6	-	CASVPRRSLHF	TGTGCCAGCGTACCTCGTCGTTCCCTCCACTTT
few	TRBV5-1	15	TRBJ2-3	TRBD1	CASSTGQELTDTQYF	TGCGCCAGCAGCACGGGACAGGAACTCACAGATACGCAGTATTTT
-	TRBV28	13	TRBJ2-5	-	CASSLVLLGAQYF	TGTGCCAGCAGTTTGGTACTACTCGGGGCCCAGTACTTC
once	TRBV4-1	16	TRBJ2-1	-	CASSQDNLALNNKQFF	TGCGCCAGCAGCCAAGATAACCTAGCGTTAAACAATAAGCAGTTCTTC
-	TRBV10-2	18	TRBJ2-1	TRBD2	CASSESGFGTSRYNEQFF	TGCGCCAGCAGTGAGTCGGGCTTCGGGACTAGCCGTTACAATGAGCAGTTCTTC
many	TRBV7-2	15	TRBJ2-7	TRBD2	CASSSGVAGVYEQYF	TGTGCCAGCAGCTCGGGGGTTGCGGGAGTCTACGAGCAGTACTTC
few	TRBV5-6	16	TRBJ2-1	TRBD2	CASSQMTSGMYNEQFF	TGTGCCAGCAGCCAAATGACTAGCGGCATGTACAATGAGCAGTTCTTC
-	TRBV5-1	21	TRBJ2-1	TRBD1	CASSLDPWDREAEGPYNEQFF	TGCGCCAGCAGCTTGGACCCTTGGGACAGGGAAGCAGAAGGGCCCTACAATGAGCAGTTCTTC
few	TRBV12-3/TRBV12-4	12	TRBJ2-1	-	CASTSPYNEQFF	TGTGCCAGCACCTCACCCTACAATGAGCAGTTCTTC
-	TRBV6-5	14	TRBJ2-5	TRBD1	CASSWGQGLKTQYF	TGTGCCAGCAGTTGGGGACAGGGGTTGAAGACCCAGTACTTC
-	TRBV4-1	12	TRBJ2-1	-	CAGSQDRRGQFF	TGCGCCGGCAGCCAAGATAGGAGGGGACAGTTCTTC
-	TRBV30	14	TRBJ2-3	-	CAWKPQGGTDTQYF	TGTGCCTGGAAACCACAGGGAGGAACAGATACGCAGTATTTT
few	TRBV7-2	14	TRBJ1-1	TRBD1	CASSLARDSSEAFF	TGTGCCAGCAGCTTAGCCCGGGACAGCTCTGAAGCTTTCTTT
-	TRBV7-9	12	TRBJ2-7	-	CASSLRGAEQYF	TGTGCCAGCAGCTTACGGGGAGCTGAGCAGTACTTC
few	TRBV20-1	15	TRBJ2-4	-	CSARDRRRAKNIQYF	TGCAGTGCTAGAGATCGGCGGAGGGCCAAAAACATTCAGTACTTC
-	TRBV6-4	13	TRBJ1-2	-	CASSATGSYGYTF	TGTGCCAGCAGTGCGACAGGATCCTATGGCTACACCTTC
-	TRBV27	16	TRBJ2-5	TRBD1	CASSPTQQGAAETQYF	TGTGCCAGCAGTCCAACTCAACAGGGGGCGGCGGAGACCCAGTACTTC
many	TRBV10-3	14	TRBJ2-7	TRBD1	CATATGVSTYEQYF	TGTGCCACTGCGACAGGGGTCTCTACCTACGAGCAGTACTTC
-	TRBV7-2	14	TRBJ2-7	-	CASGLVGQRYEQYF	TGTGCCAGCGGCTTAGTCGGACAGAGGTACGAGCAGTACTTC
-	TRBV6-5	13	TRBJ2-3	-	CASSYDTTDTQYF	TGTGCCAGCAGTTACGACACTACAGATACGCAGTATTTT
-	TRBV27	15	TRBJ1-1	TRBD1	CASSLIGTGMTEAFF	TGTGCCAGCAGTTTGATTGGGACAGGGATGACTGAAGCTTTCTTT
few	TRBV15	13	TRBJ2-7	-	CATSRRGAYEQYF	TGTGCCACCAGCAGACGGGGCGCCTACGAGCAGTACTTC
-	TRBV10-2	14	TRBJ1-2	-	CASWDKGGVDGYTF	TGCGCGAGCTGGGACAAGGGGGGAGTGGATGGCTACACCTTC
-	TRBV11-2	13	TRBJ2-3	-	CASLAGYTDTQYF	TGTGCCAGCTTAGCCGGCTACACAGATACGCAGTATTTT
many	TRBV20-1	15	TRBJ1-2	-	CSARDGRSSIYGYTF	TGCAGTGCTAGAGATGGGAGGTCGTCTATCTATGGCTACACCTTC
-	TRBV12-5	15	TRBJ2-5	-	CASGPGVSDLGEQYF	TGTGCTAGTGGTCCCGGAGTTAGCGATCTAGGGGAGCAGTACTTC
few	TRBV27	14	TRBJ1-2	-	CASGRGGVFYGYTF	TGTGCCAGCGGCCGGGGCGGGGTCTTCTATGGCTACACCTTC
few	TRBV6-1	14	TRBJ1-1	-	CAGTGGRGYTEAFF	TGTGCCGGGACGGGGGGCCGGGGATATACTGAAGCTTTCTTT
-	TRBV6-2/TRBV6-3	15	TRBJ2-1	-	CASSRTGRGSNEQFF	TGTGCCAGCAGCAGAACGGGACGGGGCAGCAATGAGCAGTTCTTC
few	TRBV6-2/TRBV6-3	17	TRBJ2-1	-	CASSYSISGPSYNEQFF	TGTGCCAGCAGTTACAGCATCAGCGGACCCTCCTACAATGAGCAGTTCTTC
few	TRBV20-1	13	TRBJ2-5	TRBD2	CSATGLVRETQYF	TGCAGTGCTACAGGACTAGTCCGAGAGACCCAGTACTTC
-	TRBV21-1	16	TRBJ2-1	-	CASSPPDNPVGNEQFF	TGTGCCAGCAGCCCTCCAGACAACCCGGTGGGCAATGAGCAGTTCTTC